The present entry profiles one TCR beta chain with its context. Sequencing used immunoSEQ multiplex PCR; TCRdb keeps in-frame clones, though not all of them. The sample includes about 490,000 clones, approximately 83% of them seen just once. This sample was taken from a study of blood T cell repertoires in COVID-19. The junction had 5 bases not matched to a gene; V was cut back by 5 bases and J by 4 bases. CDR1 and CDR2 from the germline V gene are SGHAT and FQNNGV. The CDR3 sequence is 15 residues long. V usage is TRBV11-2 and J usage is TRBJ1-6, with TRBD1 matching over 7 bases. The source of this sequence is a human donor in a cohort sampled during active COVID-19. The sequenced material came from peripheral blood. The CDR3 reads CASSRGQEYNSPLHF. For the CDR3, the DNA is TGTGCCAGCAGCCGTGGACAGGAGTATAATTCACCCCTCCACTTT.